The sample holds a few counts of the clone carrying this T cell receptor (beta chain). The antigen is undetermined. This specimen comes from a study of shared clonotypes between healthy human individuals. Germline CDR1 reads MGHRA; CDR2 reads YSYEKL. The CDR3 contains 17 residues. V was pared by 5 bases and J by 0 bases, with 19 bases between. Several immunoSEQ 96-well plates shared each subset's DNA, each plate a replicate. Some clones are missing from TCRdb's copy, which holds only in-frame ones; the method was immunoSEQ multiplex PCR. The data show some 680,000 clones, roughly 72% seen once. Those who donated, Caucasian adults without exception, all lived in Nashville, Tennessee. The study's findings and limits: Blood alone was sampled, and tissue repertoires likely differ.

What was sequenced was memory CD4+ T cells sorted from blood. The subset: CD45RA-negative fraction. This sequence joins TRBV4-1 and TRBJ1-1, with D possibly being TRBD1 (5 bases). The clonotype originates from a woman in her twenties or thirties in good health. DNA of the CDR3: TGCGCCAGCAGCGGACAAAAACCTAGGACGCTGAACACTGAAGCTTTCTTT. Protein product: CASSGQKPRTLNTEAFF.